This T cell receptor beta chain stems from a study of long-term antiretroviral therapy in people with HIV (dated 2022 in TCRdb). Background for the entire study: The earliest samples were collected roughly a decade before the 2015 WHO recommendation for immediate ART, at a time when ART was usually postponed until CD4 counts fell. A retrospective serial study tested whether changes in peripheral blood TRB repertoire composition and diversity were associated with ART initiation and durable HIV suppression. A total of about 200 cryopreserved PBMC samples were contributed to the cohort by 30 adults with confirmed HIV infection, with samples collected serially over a mean of roughly six years (range 1-12). Among the approximately 32 participants with HIV, ten to twelve were female. Test extractions of a monoclonal T-cell line alongside about 30 polyclonal samples showed no cross-contamination during QIAcube processing. Broad study findings and their caveats: Unsorted PBMC were profiled instead of sorted CD4+ and CD8+ T cells because pre-ART samples had limited cell numbers. Starting ART was linked to a significant rise in TRB diversity, yet even after long-term ART the diversity remained significantly lower than in transplant donor controls. The repertoire was dominated across all time points by expanded TRB clones identified before ART initiation, although this dominance was seen to fluctuate and to decrease in many PLHIV after ART. Inferences about post-ART repertoire changes were limited because no data were available on ART adherence, viral resistance or therapy changes. The samples span the years 2004 to 2017, and the ART regimens used at that time may not be as effective as current regimens. HIV repertoires had narrower CDR3 length ranges than controls, and the network structure suggested an antigen-experienced repertoire that shifted only slightly toward naive after ART. Since PBMC availability was limited, sequencing covered only the TCR beta chain, with no alpha chain pairing.

To be included, a participant needed at least one PBMC sample from before ART initiation plus at least two post-ART samples. Treatment was received in the United States of America by all participants with HIV. Before DNA extraction, cryopreserved samples of about 0.95-11 million PBMC were thawed and washed. At the time of the earliest PBMC sample, participants with HIV were aged between roughly 20 and 54 years. PBMC samples from each participant spanned 1-4 timepoints before ART initiation and 2-8 timepoints after ART initiation, with a median of 7 samples. For every participant, serial HIV viral load, CD4+ T-cell count, ART history and demographic data were obtained. Genomic DNA was extracted from unsorted PBMC with a Qiagen kit on a QIAcube, with processing performed in batches of 12 samples. The immunoSEQ hsTCRB v3.0 assay was used at survey level resolution to sequence the TRB variable region. TRB sequencing targeted a depth of roughly 35,000-50,000 T-cell genomes per sample. TRB libraries were pooled and sequenced on an Illumina MiSeq using a v3 150-cycle kit. On the study's bioinformatics: Repertoire analysis was run in R within a reproducible Nextflow workflow that covered QC, data transformation and analysis. LymphoSeq2, an R package for exploring AIRR-Seq data, was used to implement the custom analyses. A few samples yielding fewer than 5000 total TRB sequences were excluded, leaving around 190 analyzed HIV repertoires. Among the approximately 200 retained HIV repertoires, under 65 were collected before ART initiation and 120 to 140 after ART initiation. Repertoires were downsampled to 5000 TRB nucleotide sequences, and summary statistics were averaged over 100 downsampling iterations. Only TRB sequences with CDR3 regions of at least seven amino acids were retained for analysis. Diversity was measured with a Shannon entropy-derived clonality score and the Gini coefficient. In the repertoire networks, any two of the top 5000 CDR3 amino acid sequences were connected whenever the two sequences differed by an edit distance of one. For TRB CDR3 amino acid sequences, GLIPH2 was used to predict antigen specificity groups and MHC restriction. To flag known associations with CMV, EBV, HIV or tissue antigens, CDR3 amino acid sequences were compared against VDJdb and McPAS-TCR. Pre-ART, post-ART and control groups were compared with Wilcoxon signed-rank tests and Holm-Bonferroni correction. TCRdb took over this immuneACCESS table, retaining in-frame rearrangements with V and J assigned. Such tables are incomplete; in checked studies, under half of the missing clones stem from an unresolved V gene, and the remainder is unexplained. V, J and clone size were drawn from that table, and D and trimming were deduced from the DNA. Recorded for this sample are about 20,000 clones; 85% to 90% of them occurred a single time. The top ten clonotypes cover roughly 10% of the sample.

With regard to this clone: Its antigen remains undetermined. No qualities accompany the bases; no much larger clone lies one base away.

V is clipped by 3 bases and J by 0 bases, and the sequence between their germline boundaries is 9 bases long. In the germline V gene (reference sequence), CDR1 corresponds to LNHNV and CDR2 to YYDKDF. Reading from cysteine to phenylalanine, the CDR3 counts 15 amino acids. The read is trimmed to its CDR3 DNA, 45 bases read in frame from base 1. The sequencing here drew on unsorted PBMCs, taken 4.2 years after starting antiretroviral therapy. The chain employs TRBV15 and TRBJ2-4, and possibly TRBD1, on 5 matching bases. This receptor was identified in a man aged 50 to 59 with HIV. In nucleotides, the sequence is TGTGCCACCAGCAGCACAGGTCTAGCCAAAAACATTCAGTACTTC. It translates as CATSSTGLAKNIQYF.